The TCR beta chain under discussion was sequenced for a study of T cells after yellow fever vaccination. Overall study results and limits: Abundant clonotypes (contaminants from the bulk population) could be present in FACS-sorted repertoires.

Comments on this clonotype: Its antigen is still unknown.

The CDR3 covers 15 residues. The V and J ends lost 6 bases and 3 bases respectively, with 12 bases between them. CDR1 is SNHLY and CDR2 is FYNNEI in the germline V gene. As TCR cDNA was made by 5'RACE template switching, a universal primer site and UMIs were added. TCRdb independently ran MiXCR on the 5' RACE reads; one entry per CDR3 protein. The repertoire includes 280,000 or so distinct CDR3 sequences, 7.5% to 9.5% of them detected once, and approximately 3.5% sits in the top ten. The sequence came from a man aged 18 to 29 who received the YFV17D yellow fever vaccine. The chain has TRBV2 and TRBJ1-6; D is perhaps TRBD1 (6 bases). The sample was CD4+ T cells sorted from PBMCs, taken 5 days after the yellow fever booster vaccination. CDR3 DNA sequence: TGTGCCAGCAGACCCACAGGGATCTATAATTCACCCCTCCACTTT. Translation gives CASRPTGIYNSPLHF.